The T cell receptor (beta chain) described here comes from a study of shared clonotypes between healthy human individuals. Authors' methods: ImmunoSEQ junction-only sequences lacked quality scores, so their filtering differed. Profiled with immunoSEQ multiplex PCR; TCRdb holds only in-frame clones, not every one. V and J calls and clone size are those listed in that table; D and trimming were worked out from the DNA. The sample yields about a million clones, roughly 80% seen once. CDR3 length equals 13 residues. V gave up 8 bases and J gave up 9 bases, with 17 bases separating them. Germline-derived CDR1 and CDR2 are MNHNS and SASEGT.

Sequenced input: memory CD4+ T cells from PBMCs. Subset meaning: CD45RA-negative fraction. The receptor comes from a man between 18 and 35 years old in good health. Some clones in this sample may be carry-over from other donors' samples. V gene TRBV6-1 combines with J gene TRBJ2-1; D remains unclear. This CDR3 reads CASHLDAFSEQFF. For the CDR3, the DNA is TGTGCCAGCCATCTAGACGCTTTTAGTGAGCAGTTCTTC.